This TCR beta chain was sequenced during a study of blood T cell repertoires in COVID-19. Clones were read by immunoSEQ multiplex PCR, and TCRdb kept only the in-frame ones, dropping some. The sample consists of 300,000 to 350,000 clones, roughly 90% of them appearing once. The clonotype originates from a woman between 25 and 40 years old with COVID-19, enrolled during active disease. Material for sequencing was peripheral blood.

CDR3 bases: TGTGCCAGCAGCGGGACTAGCGGGTACACCGGGGAGCTGTTTTTT. The encoded protein is CASSGTSGYTGELFF. V is TRBV5-6 and J is TRBJ2-2; 12 nucleotides agree with TRBD2. V trimming: 4 bases; J trimming: 3 bases; junction bases outside the gene matches: 1. Looked up from germline, CDR1 is SGHDT and CDR2 is YYEEEE. This CDR3 has 15 residues.